This TCR beta chain stems from a study of blood T cell repertoires in COVID-19. Membership in each cohort depended on participant-reported clinical history. Here immunoSEQ multiplex PCR was the method, and the copy in TCRdb shows in-frame clones only, minus some. The sample yields just over 300,000 clones, approximately 83% seen once. The CDR3 has 14 amino acids. V dropped 4 bases and J dropped 6 bases, with 17 bases sitting between them. Per germline, CDR1 SGHRS and CDR2 YFSETQ. The clonotype was recovered from a man aged 30 to 45 who had recovered from COVID-19. The sequenced material came from PBMCs or T cells enriched from blood (not recorded which). The chain recombines TRBV5-1 with TRBJ2-7, with no clear D. CDR3 sequence (DNA): TGCGCCAGCAGCCAACGAACAGATTCTCTCGAGCAGTACTTC. Its protein product is CASSQRTDSLEQYF.